Below, 19 T cell receptor beta chains from the same sample are listed, as sequenced in a study of cytomegalovirus exposure and HLA in healthy donors. Primers included in the PCR were 60 Vbeta and 13 Jbeta primers. The table came from immunoSEQ multiplex PCR; TCRdb's copy has only in-frame clones and leaves some out. This sample contains around 65,000 clones. Sequenced material: PBMCs. The source of these receptors is a young man in good health and CMV-seropositive.

About this clone: The same CDR3 can be traced to other DNA sequences in this sample. The rearrangement joins TRBV11-3 to TRBJ2-4; TRBD1 might be the D (5 bases). CDR1 SGHNT and CDR2 YENEEA come from the germline V gene. There are 14 residues in the CDR3. The V gene lost 7 bases and the J gene lost 4 bases, with 14 bases spanning the gap. This CDR3 is CASTPSGHKNIQYF. The CDR3 nucleotides read TGTGCCAGCACCCCCTCAGGACATAAAAACATTCAGTACTTC.

This rearrangement joins TRBV4-2 to TRBJ2-3; 8 nucleotides match TRBD2. V dropped 5 bases and J dropped 3; count of bases not matched to a gene: 7. The CDR3 is 15 amino acids. Germline CDR1 and CDR2: LGHNA and YNFKEQ. The CDR3 sequence is CASSVSGASTDTQYF. The CDR3 DNA reads TGTGCCAGCAGCGTTAGCGGGGCAAGTACAGATACGCAGTATTTT.

The gene calls are TRBV9 and TRBJ2-5; 10 nucleotides match TRBD1. Per the germline V gene, CDR1 is SGDLS and CDR2 is YYNGEE. The CDR3 runs 15 residues. The junction had 3 bases not matched to a gene; V was cut back by 3 bases and J by 1 base. The CDR3 DNA reads as TGTGCCAGCAGCGGACAGGGGGCCTTCCAAGAGACCCAGTACTTC. This gives the protein CASSGQGAFQETQYF.

For the CDR3, the DNA is TGTGCCAGCAGCTTAGGCCCGAGCGCAGCAGCCTACGAGCAGTACTTC. This translates into CASSLGPSAAAYEQYF. The rearrangement uses TRBV7-8 and TRBJ2-7; D call uncertain. Germline V gene sequence: CDR1 SGHVS, CDR2 FQNEAQ. The CDR3 loop spans 16 amino acids. The V end was cut by 1 base, the J end by 2 bases, with 15 bases between. The variable domain in full, with the rest retrieved from reference TRBV7-8 and TRBJ2-7, is GAGVSQSPRYKVAKRGQDVALRCDPISGHVSLFWYQQALGQGPEFLTYFQNEAQLDKSGLPSDRFFAERPEGSVSTLKIQRTQQEDSAVYLCASSLGPSAAAYEQYFGPGTRLTVT.

This rearrangement joins TRBV5-4 to TRBJ1-4; D gene unclear. Germline V gene data show CDR1 as SGHNT and CDR2 as YYREEE (reference sequence). V was cut by 3 bases and J by 0 bases, with 9 bases left in between. The length of the CDR3 is 15 residues. Written as DNA, the CDR3 is TGTGCCAGCAGCTCGGGAGTGGCAACTAATGAAAAACTGTTTTTT. It encodes CASSSGVATNEKLFF.

The chain couples TRBV5-4 to TRBJ2-5; 16 nucleotides line up with TRBD2. The ends lost 4 bases at V and 3 bases at J; junction bases unmatched: 6. CDR1 and CDR2 (germline): SGHNT, YYREEE (reference sequence). CDR3 size: 17 residues. CDR3 region: CASSRPGLAGGKETQYF. The CDR3 DNA is TGTGCCAGCAGCCGCCCGGGACTAGCGGGGGGGAAAGAGACCCAGTACTTC.

Comment on this clone: Relative to the germline gene, one junction end is altered; a read error may explain this. This chain links TRBV29-1 with TRBJ2-3; D ambiguous. Germline values: CDR1 SQVTM, CDR2 ANQGSEA. CDR3 length: 10 amino acids. The CDR3 here is CRVGEDTQYF. CDR3 DNA: TGCAGAGTTGGCGAGGATACGCAGTATTTT.

This chain connects TRBV4-2 to TRBJ2-7; D is unresolved. The ends were cut back, 4 bases at V and 0 bases at J, with 16 bases in the middle. This CDR3 spans 16 amino acids. The germline V gene encodes CDR1 LGHNA and CDR2 YNFKEQ. In nucleotides, the CDR3 is TGTGCCAGCAGCCCTCAGACGGCAGAGGTCTCCTACGAGCAGTACTTC. This codes for CASSPQTAEVSYEQYF.

The chain joins TRBV13 to TRBJ2-7; 10 bases are shared with TRBD2. CDR1 and CDR2 from the germline V gene are PRHDT and FYEKMQ (reference sequence). This CDR3 spans 15 amino acids. V lost 5 bases to trimming and J lost 4 bases; unmatched junction nucleotides: 8. CDR3 nucleotides: TGTGCCAGCAGCCCAGAGCGGGAGGGTGATTACGAGCAGTACTTC. This codes for CASSPEREGDYEQYF.

J is TRBJ2-7 and V is TRBV19, with 7 positions matching TRBD2. The CDR3 has 12 residues. Germline V lookup: CDR1 LNHDA, CDR2 SQIVND (reference sequence). J was trimmed by 3 bases and V by 4 bases; bases with no gene match: 0. CDR3 DNA sequence: TGTGCCAGTAGTACTAGCGGCTACGAGCAGTACTTC. This codes for CASSTSGYEQYF.

The chain combines TRBV9 with TRBJ2-2; D uncertain. The CDR3 runs 13 residues. Germline V gives CDR1 SGDLS, CDR2 YYNGEE. Deletions cut 0 bases from V and 6 bases from J, with 6 bases between. The CDR3 is CASSVVIAGELFF. In DNA, the CDR3 is TGTGCCAGCAGCGTAGTTATCGCCGGGGAGCTGTTTTTT.

V gene TRBV18 combines with J gene TRBJ1-2; 8 bases are shared with TRBD1. The CDR3 totals 14 residues. V dropped 4 bases and J dropped 3; count of bases not matched to a gene: 4. The germline gives CDR1 KGHSH, CDR2 LQKENI. The CDR3 nucleotides read TGTGCCAGCTCACGACAGGGGTCAGACTATGGCTACACCTTC. Amino acids: CASSRQGSDYGYTF.

The chain employs TRBV4-1 and TRBJ2-3, with 7 bases lining up with TRBD1. Germline assignment: CDR1 MGHRA and CDR2 YSYEKL. The CDR3 has 17 amino acids. J was trimmed by 2 bases and V by 0 bases; bases with no gene match: 8. CDR3 loop: CASSQDQATGDTDTQYF. CDR3 bases: TGCGCCAGCAGCCAAGATCAAGCCACAGGGGACACAGATACGCAGTATTTT.

The CDR3 is CASSQQETSALVFEQYF. Written as DNA, the CDR3 is TGCGCCAGCAGCCAACAGGAGACTAGCGCACTCGTCTTCGAGCAGTACTTC. This chain connects TRBV4-1 to TRBJ2-7, with TRBD2 matching over 8 bases. The V and J ends lost 2 bases and 6 bases, in that order; junction bases with no gene match: 15. Germline V CDR1 and CDR2: MGHRA, YSYEKL. This CDR3 has 17 residues.

V gene TRBV30 combines with J gene TRBJ2-2, with 7 bases matching TRBD1. CDR1 and CDR2 from the germline V gene are GTSNPN and SVGIG (reference sequence). The trim removed 4 bases at V and 4 bases at J, leaving 12 bases unmatched. The CDR3 consists of 16 residues. The CDR3 loop is CAWKVTTGRITGELFF. CDR3 coding DNA: TGTGCCTGGAAAGTAACGACAGGGAGAATCACCGGGGAGCTGTTTTTT.

J is TRBJ2-7 and V is TRBV5-1; the match to TRBD1 covers 8 bases. The CDR3 runs 14 residues. CDR1 is SGHRS and CDR2 is YFSETQ in the germline V gene. V trimming: 2 bases; J trimming: 6 bases; junction bases outside the gene matches: 7. This CDR3 is CASSFQTGEVEQYF. The DNA for the CDR3 is TGCGCCAGCAGCTTCCAGACAGGGGAGGTCGAGCAGTACTTC. Looking up the rest from reference TRBV5-1 and TRBJ2-7 gives the full variable domain: KAGVTQTPRYLIKTRGQQVTLSCSPISGHRSVSWYQQTPGQGLQFLFEYFSETQRNKGNFPGRFSGRQFSNSRSEMNVSTLELGDSALYLCASSFQTGEVEQYFGPGTRLTVT.

V is TRBV19 and J is TRBJ2-1, with 9 nucleotides matching TRBD1. CDR1 is LNHDA, CDR2 SQIVND, per germline (reference sequence). The CDR3 covers 13 residues. The ends lost 7 bases at V and 7 bases at J; junction bases unmatched: 5. CDR3 coding DNA: TGTGCCAGTAACCCGACAGGGGGAAATGAGCAGTTCTTC. Protein sequence: CASNPTGGNEQFF.

The chain employs TRBV30 and TRBJ1-3; 10 bases match TRBD1. The CDR3 sequence is 19 residues long. The V and J ends lost 4 bases and 0 bases, in that order; junction bases with no gene match: 15. The germline gives CDR1 GTSNPN, CDR2 SVGIG (reference sequence). CDR3 amino acids: CAWTRNRDRGPNSGNTIYF. CDR3 bases: TGTGCCTGGACACGTAACCGGGACAGGGGACCAAACTCTGGAAACACCATATATTTT. The full variable domain, completed using reference TRBV30 and TRBJ1-3, is SQTIHQWPATLVQPVGSPLSLECTVEGTSNPNLYWYRQAAGRGLQLLFYSVGIGQISSEVPQNLSASRPQDRQFILSSKKLLLSDSGFYLCAWTRNRDRGPNSGNTIYFGEGSWLTVV.

This chain joins TRBV6-5 and TRBJ2-2; 10 nucleotides agree with TRBD2. Germline CDR1 reads MNHEY; CDR2 reads SVGAGI. The CDR3 is 16 amino acids. V lost 2 bases, J lost 7 bases, and 7 bases stayed unmatched. This CDR3 is CASSYAAGGPGGELFF. The DNA of the CDR3 is TGTGCCAGCAGTTACGCAGCGGGAGGGCCTGGCGGGGAGCTGTTTTTT.